This TCR beta chain was sequenced for a study of blood T cell repertoires in COVID-19. Authors' methods: Reference gene primer amplification gave nucleated cell count estimates. TCRdb's copy holds only in-frame clones and misses some; the assay was immunoSEQ multiplex PCR. The DNA gave D and trimming, while V, J and clone size come from that table. Of 70,000 to 75,000 clones listed, 70% to 90% were seen once; the top ten hold approximately 5.1%. V shed 6 bases and J 3 bases; nucleotides not matched to a gene: 21. The germline CDR1 and CDR2 sequences are DFQATT and SNEGSKA (reference sequence). The CDR3 is made up of 18 amino acids.

This rearrangement joins TRBV20-1 to TRBJ2-7; 9 bases are a match to TRBD1. The sequencing input was peripheral blood. The sequence came from an elderly woman with active or convalescent COVID-19. The CDR3 DNA sequence: TGCAGTGCCAGTAGGCCTAGGATCCGGGACAGGGTTGACTACGAGCAGTACTTC. It translates to CSASRPRIRDRVDYEQYF.